One sample yielded the 21 T cell receptor beta chains listed below, sequenced in a study of T cell repertoires in cytomegalovirus infection (dated by TCRdb to between 2018 and 2021). Instrument used: Illumina HiSeq 1500. Using fastp at Q25 and MiXCR, TCRdb reprocessed the public reads and kept productive beta chains. Rows are combined by CDR3 protein, so each entry shows the most common genes and DNA. The sample records approximately 500,000 distinct CDR3 sequences, about 17% of which are singletons. More than 20% of the sample is held by the ten biggest clonotypes. The specimen sequenced was CD8+ T cells from PBMCs. Receptor source: a human donor in good health (CMV status not recorded). Some clones in this sample may be carry-over from other donors' samples.

The rearrangement uses TRBV2 and TRBJ1-1, with D hard to call. The CDR3 loop spans 10 amino acids. The germline CDR1 and CDR2 sequences are SNHLY and FYNNEI. Between the trimmed V and J ends, which lost 7 bases and 7 bases, there was a span of 7 bases. CDR3: CASMVNEAFF. CDR3 in DNA: TGTGCCAGCATGGTGAATGAAGCTTTCTTT.

In its sample, this clonotype was seen many times. The chain couples TRBV7-9 to TRBJ2-3; 12 bases map to TRBD2. Germline assignment: CDR1 SEHNR and CDR2 FQNEAQ (reference sequence). V shed 2 bases and J 5 bases; nucleotides not matched to a gene: 5. The CDR3 extends over 16 amino acids. The CDR3 sequence: CASSLLLAGGQDTQYF. CDR3 DNA sequence: TGTGCCAGCAGCTTATTGCTAGCGGGGGGGCAAGATACGCAGTATTTT.

The V gene is TRBV19, the J gene TRBJ1-5; the D gene is possibly TRBD1 (6 bases). The V end was cut by 3 bases, the J end by 5 bases, with 11 bases between. The CDR3 extends over 14 amino acids. CDR1 and CDR2 (germline): LNHDA, SQIVND (reference sequence). The CDR3 DNA reads TGTGCCAGTAGTATGTGGAACAGGGATCAGCCCCAGCATTTT. It yields the protein CASSMWNRDQPQHF. Together with reference TRBV19 and TRBJ1-5, the CDR3 gives the full variable domain: DGGITQSPKYLFRKEGQNVTLSCEQNLNHDAMYWYRQDPGQGLRLIYYSQIVNDFQKGDIAEGYSVSREKKESFPLTVTSAQKNPTAFYLCASSMWNRDQPQHFGDGTRLSIL.

There are many counts of this clonotype. The gene calls are TRBV18 and TRBJ2-1; 8 bases fit TRBD2. The CDR3 runs to 18 residues. Per the germline V gene, CDR1 is KGHSH and CDR2 is LQKENI. Trimming at V came to 0 bases and at J to 5 bases, leaving 12 bases not matched to a gene. The CDR3, as DNA: TGTGCCAGCTCACCACCATACTCGGGAGGGAGTAACCACAATGAGCAGTTCTTC. Translating gives CASSPPYSGGSNHNEQFF.

This clonotype was counted at least ten times. The chain joins TRBV27 to TRBJ2-7; 8 bases align to TRBD1. Germline V lookup: CDR1 MNHEY, CDR2 SMNVEV (reference sequence). There are 16 residues in the CDR3. The ends lost 5 bases at V and 5 bases at J; junction bases unmatched: 14. The CDR3 sequence: CASSPIGTRTGNEQYF. CDR3 nucleotides: TGTGCCAGCAGTCCTATCGGGACCCGGACAGGGAACGAGCAGTACTTC.

This clonotype came up many times. The chain recombines TRBV19 with TRBJ2-7, with TRBD1 matching 9 bases. The CDR3 length is 12 residues. Germline-derived CDR1 and CDR2 are LNHDA and SQIVND (reference sequence). V trimming: 9 bases; J trimming: 5 bases; junction bases outside the gene matches: 5. For the CDR3, the DNA is TGTGCCAGCGGACAGGGGACTGACGAGCAGTACTTC. Its translation: CASGQGTDEQYF.

The CDR3 reads CASSLGDGLYEQYF. The CDR3 nucleotides read TGTGCCAGCAGCTTAGGGGACGGCCTCTACGAGCAGTACTTC. The genes are TRBV11-2 and TRBJ2-7, with D perhaps matching TRBD1 or TRBD2 (5 bases each). Trimming pared 1 base from V and 3 bases from J, leaving 10 bases between. CDR1 and CDR2 from the germline V gene are SGHAT and FQNNGV. This CDR3 comprises 14 residues. Full variable domain (outside the CDR3, taken from reference TRBV11-2 and TRBJ2-7): EAGVAQSPRYKIIEKRQSVAFWCNPISGHATLYWYQQILGQGPKLLIQFQNNGVVDDSQLPKDRFSAERLKGVDSTLKIQPAKLEDSAVYLCASSLGDGLYEQYFGPGTRLTVT.

The CDR3: CASSPSLEDRGRNEQFF. The DNA for the CDR3 is TGTGCCAGTAGTCCCTCCCTTGAGGACAGGGGAAGGAATGAGCAGTTCTTC. The rearrangement uses TRBV19 and TRBJ2-1; 9 nucleotides match TRBD1. With 5 bases clipped from V and 7 bases from J, the junction kept 15 bases outside the gene matches. This CDR3 is 17 amino acids long. The germline V gene encodes CDR1 LNHDA and CDR2 SQIVND (reference sequence).

This clonotype has only a few counts. The gene calls are TRBV11-1 and TRBJ1-2; TRBD1 aligns across 8 bases. The CDR3 totals 15 residues. Germline assignment: CDR1 SGHAT and CDR2 FQDESV (reference sequence). V lost 4 bases and J lost 2; bases outside the gene matches: 6. In DNA, the CDR3 is TGTGCCAGCAGCTCTTCCCGGACAGGGAACTATGGCTACACCTTC. It is translated as CASSSSRTGNYGYTF.

Comments on this clonotype: A much larger clone differs from this one at a single base, so this may be a read error. V and J are TRBV6-5 and TRBJ1-3; D gene unclear. The CDR3 is made up of 14 amino acids. Per the germline V gene, CDR1 is MNHEY and CDR2 is SVGAGI. CDR3 in amino acids: CAGSPVRTGNTIYF. The CDR3 DNA reads TGTGCCGGCAGCCCTGTTAGGACTGGAAACACCATATATTTT.

This clonotype was counted a few times. V is TRBV4-2 and J is TRBJ1-1; D uncertain. The CDR3 consists of 11 residues. Germline loops: CDR1 LGHNA, CDR2 YNFKEQ. The germline V and J ends were trimmed by 2 bases and 11 bases, with 9 bases remaining between them. The CDR3 region has the DNA TGTGCCAGCAGCCAAATCGGAGAGGCTTTCTTT. Residues: CASSQIGEAFF.

The V and J genes are TRBV29-1 and TRBJ2-5, with a tentative D call TRBD2 (6 bases). This CDR3 has 11 amino acids. The germline CDR1 and CDR2 sequences are SQVTM and ANQGSEA. CDR3 DNA sequence: TGCAGAGATGGAGGGCGGGAGACCCAGTACTTC. This sequence encodes CRDGGRETQYF. Complete variable domain (other parts from reference TRBV29-1 and TRBJ2-5): SAVISQKPSRDICQRGTSLTIQCQVDSQVTMMFWYRQQPGQSLTLIATANQGSEATYESGFVIDKFPISRPNLTFSTLTVSNMSPEDSSIYLCRDGGRETQYFGPGTRLLVL.

This clonotype was observed a few times. The rearrangement joins TRBV2 to TRBJ2-1; a weak D match, TRBD2 (7 bases). V was clipped by 6 bases and J by 4 bases, with 13 bases between them. The CDR3 sequence is 14 residues long. Per germline, CDR1 SNHLY and CDR2 FYNNEI. CDR3 DNA sequence: TGTGCCAGCAGGGGGGGGGCGGAATACAATGAGCAGTTCTTC. Amino acids: CASRGGAEYNEQFF.

This clonotype was found a few times. The V and J genes are TRBV4-2 and TRBJ2-1; 7 nucleotides align to TRBD2. This CDR3 is built from 18 residues. Germline V CDR1 and CDR2: LGHNA, YNFKEQ. The V segment lost 4 bases and the J segment 5 bases; nucleotides outside the gene matches: 17. CDR3 nucleotides: TGTGCCAGCAGCCTATTGCCTTTTGGGGAGGGGTTGAACAATGAGCAGTTCTTC. Its translation is CASSLLPFGEGLNNEQFF.

On this clonotype: This may stem from a read error, because a much larger clone lies one nucleotide away. This chain connects TRBV6-8 to TRBJ2-5, with 10 bases fitting TRBD2. The CDR3 runs 15 residues. Per the germline V gene, CDR1 is MNHGY and CDR2 is SAAAGT. CDR3 loop: CTSSNTLAGVETQYF. The CDR3 nucleotides are TGTACCAGCAGTAACACTCTAGCGGGAGTAGAGACCCAGTACTTC.

This clonotype occurred many times. This chain uses TRBV7-8 with TRBJ2-1; weak D call: TRBD2 (5 bases). V lost 1 base, J lost 8 bases, and 12 bases lay in between. Germline V gives CDR1 SGHVS, CDR2 FQNEAQ. This CDR3 is 14 amino acids long. The CDR3 is CASSLENSGYEQFF. CDR3 DNA: TGTGCCAGCAGCTTAGAAAACAGCGGTTATGAGCAGTTCTTC.

This clonotype appeared a few times. J is TRBJ1-1 and V is TRBV12-3 or TRBV12-4; D is perhaps TRBD1 (5 bases). CDR3 length equals 14 residues. V gave up 4 bases and J gave up 0 bases, with 9 bases separating them. CDR3 amino acids: CASSSSGLNTEAFF. Here the CDR3 DNA reads TGTGCCAGCAGTTCATCAGGGTTGAACACTGAAGCTTTCTTT.

This clonotype showed up many times. The V and J genes are TRBV15 and TRBJ2-1; 9 positions agree with TRBD1. The CDR3 has 16 residues. The V and J ends lost 3 bases and 2 bases, in that order; junction bases with no gene match: 5. CDR1 is LNHNV, CDR2 YYDKDF, per germline (reference sequence). The CDR3 nucleotides are TGTGCCACCAGCAGGGAGGGACAGGGAACCTACAATGAGCAGTTCTTC. Residues: CATSREGQGTYNEQFF.

This clonotype was detected only a few times. This chain joins TRBV27 and TRBJ1-1, with TRBD1 as a possible D gene (5 bases). Germline assignment: CDR1 MNHEY and CDR2 SMNVEV (reference sequence). The V gene lost 0 bases and the J gene lost 4 bases, with 12 bases spanning the gap. This CDR3 has 15 amino acids. The CDR3 protein is CASSLSVRGGTEAFF. CDR3 in DNA: TGTGCCAGCAGTTTATCGGTCCGGGGGGGCACTGAAGCTTTCTTT.

This clonotype has more than one count but fewer than ten. V usage is TRBV19 and J usage is TRBJ1-1; 8 nucleotides agree with TRBD1. CDR3 size: 15 residues. The germline V gene encodes CDR1 LNHDA and CDR2 SQIVND (reference sequence). The V gene end was trimmed by 3 bases and the J gene end by 5 bases; junction bases not matched to a gene: 8. CDR3 DNA sequence: TGTGCCAGTAGTATCGTACAGGGGGGTTGGACTGAAGCTTTCTTT. Its protein is CASSIVQGGWTEAFF.

V usage is TRBV25-1 and J usage is TRBJ2-7; D gene uncertain. V was cut by 4 bases and J by 1 base, with 5 bases left in between. Germline V CDR1 and CDR2: MGHDK, SYGVNS. CDR3 size: 12 residues. The CDR3 DNA sequence: TGTGCCAGCAGTGTACAGTCCTACGAGCAGTACTTC. Amino acid sequence: CASSVQSYEQYF.